At least ten counts were recorded for the clone carrying this T cell receptor (beta chain). Its antigen is as yet unknown. This entry is derived from a study of CD8 T cells in ankylosing spondylitis. Whole-study findings and limits: Matched ankylosing spondylitis synovial fluid reportedly contained a significantly enriched population of disease-linked clones. A TCR beta motif of several highly homologous variants seemed to mark ankylosing spondylitis blood.

The TCR beta libraries were generated through quantitative 5'-RACE incorporating molecular barcodes. Via MiXCR, TCRdb re-called the 5' RACE reads, giving one row per CDR3 protein. The profile covers around 150,000 distinct CDR3 sequences, with 9.5% to 13% appearing a single time and around 29% taken by the ten largest. The specimen sequenced was blood, either unsorted or a sorted T cell fraction (not recorded which). This sequence originates from a male donor with ankylosing spondylitis or in good health (not recorded which).

The CDR3 DNA reads as TGTGCCAGCAGCCTGGACAGGAGTGCCTACGAGCAGTACTTC. Amino acid sequence: CASSLDRSAYEQYF. This chain uses TRBV6-1 with TRBJ2-7, with 7 bases that match TRBD1. Losses at the gene ends were 6 bases for V and 2 bases for J; bases not matched to a gene: 7. The CDR3 is made up of 14 amino acids. Per germline, CDR1 MNHNS and CDR2 SASEGT.